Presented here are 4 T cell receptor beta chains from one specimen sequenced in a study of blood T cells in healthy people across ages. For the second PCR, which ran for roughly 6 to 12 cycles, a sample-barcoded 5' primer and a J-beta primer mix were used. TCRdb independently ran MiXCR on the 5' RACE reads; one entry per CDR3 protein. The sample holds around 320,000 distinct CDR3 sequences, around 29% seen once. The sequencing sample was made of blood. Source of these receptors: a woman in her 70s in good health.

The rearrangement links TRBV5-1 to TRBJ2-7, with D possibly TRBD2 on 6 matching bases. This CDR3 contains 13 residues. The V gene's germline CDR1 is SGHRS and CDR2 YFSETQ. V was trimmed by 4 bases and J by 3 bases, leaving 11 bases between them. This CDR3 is CASSGDLFYEQYF. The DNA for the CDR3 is TGCGCCAGCAGCGGGGACTTGTTCTACGAGCAGTACTTC. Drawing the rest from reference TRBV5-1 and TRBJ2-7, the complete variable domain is KAGVTQTPRYLIKTRGQQVTLSCSPISGHRSVSWYQQTPGQGLQFLFEYFSETQRNKGNFPGRFSGRQFSNSRSEMNVSTLELGDSALYLCASSGDLFYEQYFGPGTRLTVT.

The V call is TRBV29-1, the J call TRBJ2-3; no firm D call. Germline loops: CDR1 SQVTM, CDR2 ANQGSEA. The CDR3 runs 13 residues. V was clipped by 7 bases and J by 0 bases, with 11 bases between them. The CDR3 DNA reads TGCAGCGCCATCCCACTTAGCACAGATACGCAGTATTTT. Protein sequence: CSAIPLSTDTQYF.

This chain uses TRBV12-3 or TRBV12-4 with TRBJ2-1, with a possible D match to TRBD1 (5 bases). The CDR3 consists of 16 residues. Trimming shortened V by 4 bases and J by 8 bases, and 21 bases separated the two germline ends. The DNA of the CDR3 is TGTGCCAGCAGTTCATCAGCAGGGCGCTGGCAATATGAGCAGTTCTTC. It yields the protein CASSSSAGRWQYEQFF.

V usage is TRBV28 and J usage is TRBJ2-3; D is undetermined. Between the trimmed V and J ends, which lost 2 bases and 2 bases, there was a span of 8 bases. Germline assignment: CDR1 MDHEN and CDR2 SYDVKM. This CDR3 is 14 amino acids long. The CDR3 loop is CASSLPPNTDTQYF. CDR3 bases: TGTGCCAGCAGTTTACCCCCAAACACAGATACGCAGTATTTT.